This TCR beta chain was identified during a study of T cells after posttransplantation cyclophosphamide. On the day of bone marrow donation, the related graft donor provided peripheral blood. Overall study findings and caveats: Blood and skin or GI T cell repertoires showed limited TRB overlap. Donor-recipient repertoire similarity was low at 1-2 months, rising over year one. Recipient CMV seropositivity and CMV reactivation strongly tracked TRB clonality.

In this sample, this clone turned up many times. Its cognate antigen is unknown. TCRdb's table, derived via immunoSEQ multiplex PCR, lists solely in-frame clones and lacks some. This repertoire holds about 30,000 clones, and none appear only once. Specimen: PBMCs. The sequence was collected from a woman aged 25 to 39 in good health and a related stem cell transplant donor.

The CDR3 sequence is CASRGRNQPQHF. Here the CDR3 DNA reads TGTGCCAGCAGGGGGCGCAATCAGCCCCAGCATTTT. The rearrangement links TRBV6-5 to TRBJ1-5; D is perhaps TRBD1 (5 bases). The germline V and J ends were trimmed by 6 bases and 2 bases, with 5 bases remaining between them. Germline V lookup: CDR1 MNHEY, CDR2 SVGAGI. The length of the CDR3 is 12 residues.